Listed below are T cell receptor beta chains from one sample, sequenced in a study of cytomegalovirus exposure and HLA in healthy donors. The assay was immunoSEQ multiplex PCR, and TCRdb's table has in-frame clones only and misses some. Of about 160,000 clones detected, more than 75% appear once; the ten largest clones hold around 3%. Sequenced material: PBMCs. The receptors derive from a man younger than 35 in good health and CMV-seronegative. Both conserved end residues are part of each CDR3.

v_call cdr3_aa
TRBV15 CATSRDLSDYNPEKLFF
TRBV14 CASSWTPKGTQYF
TRBV6-6 CASNPAGGPTETQYF
TRBV6-1 CATTDSSGANVLTF
TRBV6-5 CASSYGLADYEQYF
TRBV7-9 CASSRSSYEQYF
TRBV11-2 CASRQTGLGNEQFF
TRBV7-9 CASSPPGQGLDYGYTF
TRBV7-8 CASSLALVLPMNEQYF
TRBV5-6 CASSLANRGQYLDTEAFF
TRBV6-1 CASRGTGTGGGEQFF
TRBV4-2 CASSQEVRTIATEAFF
TRBV28 CASSPDRASGNTIYF
TRBV5-8 CASSLRVNQPQHF
TRBV28 CAAGSSGNTIYF
TRBV30 CAWNEGGMNTEAFF
TRBV4-3 CASSQESIAGDTDTQYF
TRBV5-1 CASSLGQGRNYGYTF
TRBV14 CASSRPLAGVTDTQYF
TRBV6-1 CASSLGGAADTEAFF
TRBV6-1 CASSEYYGDSYEQYF
TRBV6-5 CASSSPSGFQETQYF
TRBV4-2 CASSQASGGPGGNTIYF
TRBV18 CASSDLLDRGGGYGYTF
TRBV25-1 CASNSGQGGYGYTF
TRBV11-2 CASSPRPGTGAHNEQFF
TRBV7-9 CASSLAQGRAGYTF
TRBV28 CASSFERAITDTQYF
TRBV5-8 CASSSSGSYNEQFF
TRBV27 CASSLGGPGGYEQYF
TRBV5-1 CASSLSQRPTGELFF
TRBV28 CASSASVGQGAGNTIYF
TRBV6-5 CASNIPGNEQFF
TRBV7-9 CASSPGQGAFVTQYF
TRBV27 CASRDRADEKLFF
TRBV5-4 CASSLELAGGTEQFF
TRBV6-5 CASSYHRDGEKLFF
TRBV2 CARLGTGGADGYTF
TRBV28 CASSLPGGTEQYF
TRBV5-1 CASSLADGARDTQYF
TRBV4-2 CASSQDGTSGDHNEQFF
TRBV5-1 CASSLEGQGHRSNIQYF
TRBV27 CASRSGNSGAPLHF
TRBV28 CASSSPGQGAQGYGYTF
TRBV11-3 CASSLAGAYEQYF
TRBV7-9 CASSLGSTAGGPGYEQYF
TRBV28 CASSFLEESYNEQFF
TRBV27 CASSSGGRNEQFF
TRBV13 CASSQKTGYEQYF